The 31 T cell receptor beta chains below come from one sample, sequenced in a study of cytomegalovirus exposure and HLA in healthy donors. The PCR ran on 60 Vbeta and 13 Jbeta primers. Profiling relied on immunoSEQ multiplex PCR, and the TCRdb table lists in-frame clones only, not all of them. The table has 100,000 to 140,000 clones, around 77% seen once. Source material: PBMCs. The receptors derive from a male donor in good health and CMV-seronegative.

The V gene is TRBV6-4, the J gene TRBJ1-2; D is unclear. V lost 3 bases and J lost 0, with 17 bases in between. The CDR3 extends over 17 amino acids. The germline V gene has CDR1 MRHNA and CDR2 SNTAGT. CDR3 region: CASSESGRASANYGYTF. The CDR3 bases are TGTGCCAGCAGTGAAAGCGGGAGGGCCTCAGCTAACTATGGCTACACCTTC.

V is TRBV19 and J is TRBJ2-2, with D possibly being TRBD2 (5 bases). From germline, CDR1 is LNHDA and CDR2 SQIVND (reference sequence). There are 15 residues in the CDR3. V dropped 3 bases and J dropped 0 bases, with 8 bases sitting between them. CDR3 DNA sequence: TGTGCCAGTAGTATTTCTAGCCCGAACACCGGGGAGCTGTTTTTT. It codes for CASSISSPNTGELFF.

The chain combines TRBV5-1 with TRBJ2-2; D not certain. The germline V gene encodes CDR1 SGHRS and CDR2 YFSETQ. This CDR3 contains 14 residues. V was cut by 4 bases and J by 6 bases, with 13 bases left in between. CDR3 protein: CASSIGQVPGELFF. Here the CDR3 DNA reads TGCGCCAGCAGCATCGGTCAGGTTCCCGGGGAGCTGTTTTTT.

The chain joins TRBV7-9 to TRBJ1-5; maybe TRBD1 (5 bases). Germline CDR1 SEHNR, CDR2 FQNEAQ (reference sequence). The V and J ends lost 2 bases and 6 bases respectively, with 11 bases between them. The CDR3 covers 14 residues. The CDR3 spells CASSLTGQGQPQHF. The CDR3 coding sequence is TGTGCCAGCAGCTTAACGGGTCAGGGTCAGCCCCAGCATTTT.

This clone has more than one count but fewer than ten. At the DNA level, this CDR3 is encoded by other sequences in the same sample as well. The genes are TRBV27 and TRBJ1-5, with D maybe TRBD1 (6 bases). Deletions cut 6 bases from V and 6 bases from J, with 15 bases between. Per the germline V gene, CDR1 is MNHEY and CDR2 is SMNVEV (reference sequence). This CDR3 comprises 14 residues. CDR3 nucleotide sequence: TGTGCCAGCAGCATCCGGGACACTTCTCAGCCCCAGCATTTT. Its translation is CASSIRDTSQPQHF.

The chain combines TRBV28 with TRBJ1-5; D is ambiguous. This CDR3 is built from 16 residues. V dropped 3 bases and J dropped 2 bases, with 14 bases sitting between them. Germline CDR1 reads MDHEN; CDR2 reads SYDVKM. The CDR3 sequence is CASSFRGSLGNQPQHF. The CDR3 DNA is TGTGCCAGCAGTTTTAGAGGCTCGCTGGGCAATCAGCCCCAGCATTTT.

V usage is TRBV5-1 and J usage is TRBJ2-1; 9 nucleotides line up with TRBD2. Germline V lookup: CDR1 SGHRS, CDR2 YFSETQ. CDR3 length: 15 amino acids. With 4 bases clipped from V and 3 bases from J, the junction kept 5 bases outside the gene matches. CDR3 in DNA: TGCGCCAGCAGCCTCCGACTAGCGGTCTACAATGAGCAGTTCTTC. Translation gives CASSLRLAVYNEQFF.

The chain couples TRBV4-1 to TRBJ2-5; TRBD1 matches 10 bases. The CDR3 contains 17 residues. Per the germline V gene, CDR1 is MGHRA and CDR2 is YSYEKL. The J segment lost 0 bases and the V segment lost 2 bases, leaving 6 bases of the junction unmatched. The CDR3 nucleotides read TGCGCCAGCAGCCAACCGGGACAGGGGAACTACCAAGAGACCCAGTACTTC. Its translation is CASSQPGQGNYQETQYF.

J is TRBJ2-7 and V is TRBV30, with a weak D call TRBD2 (5 bases). The CDR3 consists of 14 residues. The V and J ends lost 0 bases and 6 bases respectively, with 15 bases between them. Germline V CDR1 and CDR2: GTSNPN, SVGIG (reference sequence). In DNA, the CDR3 is TGTGCCTGGAGTGTACTCGTTCTAGCAGGCGAGCAGTACTTC. Protein sequence: CAWSVLVLAGEQYF.

The chain carries TRBV5-1 and TRBJ1-3; D gene uncertain. CDR1 and CDR2 from the germline V gene are SGHRS and YFSETQ. Between the trimmed V and J ends, which lost 0 bases and 0 bases, there was a span of 7 bases. This CDR3 spans 15 amino acids. The CDR3 DNA reads as TGCGCCAGCAGCTTGGACAAATCCTCTGGAAACACCATATATTTT. Protein product: CASSLDKSSGNTIYF.

The chain uses TRBV5-1 and TRBJ2-1; 7 bases agree with TRBD1. The CDR3 has 15 residues. The V and J ends lost 4 bases and 2 bases, in that order; junction bases with no gene match: 6. Germline lookup yields CDR1 SGHRS and CDR2 YFSETQ. The CDR3 region has the DNA TGCGCCAGCAGCAATGACAGGGCCACCTACAATGAGCAGTTCTTC. The encoded protein is CASSNDRATYNEQFF.

The J gene is TRBJ1-5, the V gene TRBV5-8; no definite D call. V was pared by 1 base and J by 6 bases, with 11 bases between. Germline-derived CDR1 and CDR2 are SGHTS and YDEGEE. This CDR3 has 14 amino acids. The CDR3 region has the DNA TGTGCCAGCAGCTTGTACGCGGGAGGTCAGCCCCAGCATTTT. It encodes CASSLYAGGQPQHF.

V is TRBV7-9 and J is TRBJ2-7; maybe TRBD2 (6 bases). This CDR3 spans 14 amino acids. Trimming took 5 bases from V and 4 from J, leaving 15 bases between them. Germline CDR1 is SEHNR and CDR2 is FQNEAQ (reference sequence). CDR3 DNA sequence: TGTGCCAGCAGCCCGAGGGACTTAGGATACGAGCAGTACTTC. This translates into CASSPRDLGYEQYF.

V gene TRBV29-1 combines with J gene TRBJ1-5; D possibly corresponds to TRBD1 (6 bases). This CDR3 spans 14 amino acids. The germline CDR1 and CDR2 sequences are SQVTM and ANQGSEA. V lost 2 bases, J lost 11 bases, and 19 bases lay in between. The CDR3 spells CSVEITGRAGSQHF. The CDR3 nucleotides are TGCAGCGTTGAAATAACAGGGAGGGCTGGATCCCAGCATTTT.

The chain uses TRBV6-6 and TRBJ2-2; D not certain. The CDR3 contains 15 residues. Germline V CDR1 and CDR2: MNHNY, SVGAGI (reference sequence). Trimming pared 4 bases from V and 0 bases from J, leaving 9 bases between. The CDR3 protein is CASSSPTANTGELFF. The DNA of the CDR3 is TGTGCCAGCAGTTCTCCTACCGCGAACACCGGGGAGCTGTTTTTT.

This rearrangement joins TRBV7-6 to TRBJ2-7; 12 bases are a match to TRBD2. Germline values: CDR1 SGHVS, CDR2 FNYEAQ. The CDR3 extends over 20 amino acids. V lost 8 bases to trimming and J lost 4 bases; unmatched junction nucleotides: 24. For the CDR3, the DNA is TGTGCCAGCTCCCGCCCCCCGGGACTAGCGGGTGGCCCAACCCCTTACGAGCAGTACTTC. Amino acids: CASSRPPGLAGGPTPYEQYF.

V usage is TRBV6-4 and J usage is TRBJ1-1, with D possibly TRBD1 on 5 matching bases. The V end was cut by 3 bases, the J end by 1 base, with 9 bases between. The CDR3 loop spans 14 amino acids. Germline-derived CDR1 and CDR2 are MRHNA and SNTAGT. The CDR3 reads CASSDSDRNTEAFF. In nucleotides, the CDR3 is TGTGCCAGCAGTGATTCCGACAGGAACACTGAAGCTTTCTTT.

The gene calls are TRBV18 and TRBJ2-1, with 8 positions matching TRBD2. CDR3 size: 15 residues. V dropped 6 bases and J dropped 4; count of bases not matched to a gene: 8. Germline values: CDR1 KGHSH, CDR2 LQKENI. DNA of the CDR3: TGTGCCAGCTCCCCGGGGGGGACTGATTACAATGAGCAGTTCTTC. This encodes CASSPGGTDYNEQFF.

The rearrangement joins TRBV6-5 to TRBJ2-7; no reliable D call. The V end lost 0 bases, the J end lost 4 bases, and 10 bases lay between the germline ends. From germline, CDR1 is MNHEY and CDR2 SVGAGI. The CDR3 is 14 residues long. CDR3 bases: TGTGCCAGCAGTTACTCATACCGAGCTTACGAGCAGTACTTC. This codes for CASSYSYRAYEQYF.

The chain has TRBV7-2 and TRBJ2-5; D is uncertain. Germline V gives CDR1 SGHTA, CDR2 FQGNSA. The CDR3 consists of 13 residues. V was shortened by 1 base and J by 5 bases, with 8 bases between the two germline ends. CDR3 amino acids: CASSLVGMETQYF. In DNA form, the CDR3 reads TGTGCCAGCAGCTTAGTCGGTATGGAGACCCAGTACTTC.

The rearrangement joins TRBV30 to TRBJ2-7, with D maybe TRBD2 (5 bases). V lost 2 bases and J lost 3, with 11 bases in between. Germline CDR1 is GTSNPN and CDR2 is SVGIG (reference sequence). The CDR3 runs 13 residues. The CDR3 DNA sequence: TGTGCCTGGAGTCGCGATACTAGCTACGAGCAGTACTTC. Its translation is CAWSRDTSYEQYF. Full variable domain (missing parts from reference TRBV30 and TRBJ2-7): SQTIHQWPATLVQPVGSPLSLECTVEGTSNPNLYWYRQAAGRGLQLLFYSVGIGQISSEVPQNLSASRPQDRQFILSSKKLLLSDSGFYLCAWSRDTSYEQYFGPGTRLTVT.

The chain links TRBV19 to TRBJ2-5; D is possibly TRBD2 (5 bases). The germline V gene has CDR1 LNHDA and CDR2 SQIVND (reference sequence). The CDR3 contains 12 residues. The V end lost 9 bases, the J end lost 3 bases, and 11 bases lay between the germline ends. CDR3 coding DNA: TGTGCCAGCGCGGGCGTGGAAGAGACCCAGTACTTC. It translates to CASAGVEETQYF.

V gene TRBV30 combines with J gene TRBJ1-2; D perhaps matches TRBD1 (6 bases). There are 12 residues in the CDR3. V was shortened by 4 bases and J by 4 bases, with 10 bases between the two germline ends. Germline CDR1 and CDR2: GTSNPN and SVGIG (reference sequence). CDR3 amino acids: CAWKTGTYGYTF. CDR3 sequence (DNA): TGTGCCTGGAAAACAGGGACCTATGGCTACACCTTC.

The V gene is TRBV28, the J gene TRBJ2-7; 12 bases map to TRBD2. Looked up from germline, CDR1 is MDHEN and CDR2 is SYDVKM. CDR3 size: 15 residues. V shed 3 bases, J shed 7 bases, and the junction held 7 bases outside the gene matches. The DNA of the CDR3 is TGTGCCAGCAGTTTGATGACTAGCGGGAGAAGTGAGCAGTACTTC. It translates to CASSLMTSGRSEQYF.

The chain recombines TRBV11-2 with TRBJ1-2; D unclear. This CDR3 spans 14 amino acids. Germline V CDR1 and CDR2: SGHAT, FQNNGV. V shed 2 bases and J shed 4 bases, with 11 bases lying between them. The CDR3 loop is CASSLLVQVYGYTF. The CDR3, as DNA: TGTGCCAGCAGCTTATTAGTCCAGGTCTATGGCTACACCTTC.

The chain has TRBV6-1 and TRBJ1-2; 12 nucleotides match TRBD1. Looked up from germline, CDR1 is MNHNS and CDR2 is SASEGT. V dropped 10 bases and J dropped 4; count of bases not matched to a gene: 7. There are 14 residues in the CDR3. The CDR3: CATGTGGAGYGYTF. The CDR3, as DNA: TGTGCCACCGGGACAGGGGGCGCCGGCTATGGCTACACCTTC.

This chain connects TRBV4-1 to TRBJ1-5; D is unclear. Between the trimmed V and J ends, which lost 2 bases and 4 bases, there was a span of 18 bases. The CDR3 sequence is 17 residues long. From germline, CDR1 is MGHRA and CDR2 YSYEKL. This chain's CDR3 is CASSQPAGKKKNQPQHF. As DNA, the CDR3 is TGCGCCAGCAGCCAACCGGCGGGCAAGAAGAAAAATCAGCCCCAGCATTTT.

This clone has only a few counts. V usage is TRBV19 and J usage is TRBJ1-4; TRBD1 aligns across 7 bases. The CDR3 loop spans 16 amino acids. Trimming at V came to 5 bases and at J to 7 bases, leaving 13 bases not matched to a gene. In germline, CDR1 is LNHDA, CDR2 SQIVND (reference sequence). CDR3 sequence: CASSSPRRGQREKLFF. DNA of the CDR3: TGTGCCAGTAGTTCCCCCCGGAGGGGGCAGCGTGAAAAACTGTTTTTT.

The chain is built from TRBV5-4 and TRBJ2-1, with 8 nucleotides matching TRBD1. The V and J ends lost 4 bases and 9 bases, in that order; junction bases with no gene match: 15. This CDR3 comprises 16 residues. Germline loops: CDR1 SGHNT, CDR2 YYREEE (reference sequence). CDR3 loop: CASSAIDRGRVGEQFF. CDR3 in DNA: TGTGCCAGCAGCGCGATAGACAGGGGTCGCGTCGGTGAGCAGTTCTTC.

This clone has just a few counts. The chain's CDR3 is CASSWDRNTEAFF. The CDR3 DNA reads as TGTGCCAGCAGCTGGGACAGGAACACTGAAGCTTTCTTT. The V gene is TRBV7-8, the J gene TRBJ1-1, with 7 bases matching TRBD1. CDR3 length: 13 amino acids. The germline gives CDR1 SGHVS, CDR2 FQNEAQ. V trimming: 4 bases; J trimming: 1 base; junction bases outside the gene matches: 0.

This clone came up a few times. This sequence joins TRBV4-1 and TRBJ2-1, with TRBD1 as a possible D gene (6 bases). This CDR3 contains 17 residues. Trimming took off 3 bases at V and 9 bases at J, with 24 bases between the two ends. Germline CDR1 MGHRA, CDR2 YSYEKL. CDR3 loop: CASSHGNRVRDTFEQFF. The DNA for the CDR3 is TGCGCCAGCAGCCATGGTAACAGGGTTCGGGACACATTTGAGCAGTTCTTC.